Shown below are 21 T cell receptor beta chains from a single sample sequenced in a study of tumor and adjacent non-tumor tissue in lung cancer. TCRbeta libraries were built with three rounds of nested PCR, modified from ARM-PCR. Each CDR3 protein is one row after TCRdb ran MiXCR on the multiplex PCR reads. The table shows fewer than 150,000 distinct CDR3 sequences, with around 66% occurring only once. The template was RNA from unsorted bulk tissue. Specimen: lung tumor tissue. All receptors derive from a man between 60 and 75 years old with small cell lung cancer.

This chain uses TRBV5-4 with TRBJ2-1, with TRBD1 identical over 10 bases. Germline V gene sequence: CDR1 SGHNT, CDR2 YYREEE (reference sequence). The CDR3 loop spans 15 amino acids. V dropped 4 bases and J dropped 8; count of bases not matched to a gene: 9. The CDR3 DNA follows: TGTGCCAGCAGCAATTGGACAGGGGGTTGGGATGAGCAGTTCTTC. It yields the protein CASSNWTGGWDEQFF.

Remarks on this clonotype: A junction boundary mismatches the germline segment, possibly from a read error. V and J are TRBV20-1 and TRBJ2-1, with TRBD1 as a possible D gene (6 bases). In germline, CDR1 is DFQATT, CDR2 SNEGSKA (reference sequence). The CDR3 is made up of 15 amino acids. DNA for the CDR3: TGCAGTGTCTCCCGACAGGAGAGCTCCTACAATGAGCACTTCTTC. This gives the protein CSVSRQESSYNEHFF.

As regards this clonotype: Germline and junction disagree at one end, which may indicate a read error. The DNA of the CDR3 is TGTACCAGCAGCTTCGTTTCTCCCCCCCACAGTGAGCAGTTCTTT. Translating it yields CTSSFVSPPHSEQFF. V gene TRBV11-2 combines with J gene TRBJ2-1, with no clear D. The CDR3 has 15 residues. Germline-derived CDR1 and CDR2 are SGHAT and FQNNGV. Based on the CDR3 plus reference TRBV11-2 and TRBJ2-1, the full variable domain is EAGVAQSPRYKIIEKRQSVAFWCNPISGHATLYWYQQILGQGPKLLIQFQNNGVVDDSQLPKDRFSAERLKGVDSTLKIQPAKLEDSAVYLCTSSFVSPPHSEQFFGPGTRLTVL.

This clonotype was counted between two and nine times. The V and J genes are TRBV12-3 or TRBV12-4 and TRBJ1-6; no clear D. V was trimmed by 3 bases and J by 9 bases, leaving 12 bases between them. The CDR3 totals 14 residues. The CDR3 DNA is TGTGCCAGCAGTTTTGGCGGTTCGGGTTCACCCCTCCACTTT. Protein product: CASSFGGSGSPLHF.

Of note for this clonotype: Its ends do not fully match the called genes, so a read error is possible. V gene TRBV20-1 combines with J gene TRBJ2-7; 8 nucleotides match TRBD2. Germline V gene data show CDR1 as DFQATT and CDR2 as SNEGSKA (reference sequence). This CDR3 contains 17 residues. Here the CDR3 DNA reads TGCAGTGCTAGAGACGTGCTAACGGGAGGGAACTCCTATGAGCAGTACTTC. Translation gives CSARDVLTGGNSYEQYF.

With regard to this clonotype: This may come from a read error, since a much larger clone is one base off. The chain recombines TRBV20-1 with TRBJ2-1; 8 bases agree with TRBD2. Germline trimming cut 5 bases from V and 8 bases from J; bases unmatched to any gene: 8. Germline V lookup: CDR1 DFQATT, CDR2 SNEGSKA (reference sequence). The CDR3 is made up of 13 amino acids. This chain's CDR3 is CSAGGLEFHEQFF. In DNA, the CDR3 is TGCAGTGCTGGGGGACTAGAATTCCATGAGCAGTTCTTC.

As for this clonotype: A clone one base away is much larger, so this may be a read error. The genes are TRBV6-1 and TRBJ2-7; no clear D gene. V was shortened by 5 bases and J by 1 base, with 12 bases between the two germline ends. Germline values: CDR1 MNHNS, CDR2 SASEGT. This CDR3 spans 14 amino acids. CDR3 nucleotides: TGTGCCAGCAGTCTGGCAGCAGGATCCTACGAGCAGTACTTC. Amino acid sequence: CASSLAAGSYEQYF.

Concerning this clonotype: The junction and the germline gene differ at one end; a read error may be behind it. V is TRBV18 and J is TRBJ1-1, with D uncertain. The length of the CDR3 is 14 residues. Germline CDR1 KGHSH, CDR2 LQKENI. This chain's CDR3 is CASSPVRMNIEAFF. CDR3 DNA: TGTGCCAGCTCGCCTGTAAGGATGAACATTGAAGCTTTCTTT.

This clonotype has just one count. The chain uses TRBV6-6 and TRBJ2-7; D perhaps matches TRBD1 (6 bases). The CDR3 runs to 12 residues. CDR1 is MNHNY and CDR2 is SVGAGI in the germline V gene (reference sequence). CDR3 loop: CVSSYREYEQYF. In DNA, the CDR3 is TGTGTTAGCAGTTACAGGGAGTACGAGCAGTACTTC.

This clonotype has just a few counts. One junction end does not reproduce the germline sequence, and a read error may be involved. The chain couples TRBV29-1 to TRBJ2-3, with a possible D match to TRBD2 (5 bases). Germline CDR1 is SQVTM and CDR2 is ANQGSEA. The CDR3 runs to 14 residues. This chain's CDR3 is CGVRRAVLTDTQYF. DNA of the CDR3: TGCGGCGTTCGAAGAGCGGTGCTCACAGATACGCAGTATTTT.

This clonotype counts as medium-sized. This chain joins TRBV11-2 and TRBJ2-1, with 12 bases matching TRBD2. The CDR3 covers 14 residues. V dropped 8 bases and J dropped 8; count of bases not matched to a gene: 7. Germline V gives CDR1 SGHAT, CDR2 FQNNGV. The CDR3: CASGGTSGSDEQFF. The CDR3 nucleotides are TGTGCCAGCGGGGGGACTAGCGGGTCCGATGAGCAGTTCTTC.

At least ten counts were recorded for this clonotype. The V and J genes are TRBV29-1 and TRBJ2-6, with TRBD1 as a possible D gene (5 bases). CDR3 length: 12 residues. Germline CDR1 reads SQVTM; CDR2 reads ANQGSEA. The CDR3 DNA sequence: TGCGGGGCTATCTCTGGGGCCAACGTCCTGACTTTC. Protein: CGAISGANVLTF.

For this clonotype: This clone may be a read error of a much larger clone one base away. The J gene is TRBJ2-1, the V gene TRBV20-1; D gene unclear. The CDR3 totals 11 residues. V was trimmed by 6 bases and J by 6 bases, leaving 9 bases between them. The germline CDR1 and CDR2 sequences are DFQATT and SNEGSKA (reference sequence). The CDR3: CSAEQANEQFF. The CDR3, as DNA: TGCAGTGCCGAGCAGGCCAATGAGCAGTTCTTC.

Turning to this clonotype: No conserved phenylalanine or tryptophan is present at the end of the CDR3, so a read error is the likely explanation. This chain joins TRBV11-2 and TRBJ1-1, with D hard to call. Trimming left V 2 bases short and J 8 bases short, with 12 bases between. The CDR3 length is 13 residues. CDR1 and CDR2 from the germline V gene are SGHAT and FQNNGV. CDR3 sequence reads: CASSLLHVGEAFY. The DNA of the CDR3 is TGTGCCAGCAGCTTATTACATGTCGGAGAAGCTTTCTAT.

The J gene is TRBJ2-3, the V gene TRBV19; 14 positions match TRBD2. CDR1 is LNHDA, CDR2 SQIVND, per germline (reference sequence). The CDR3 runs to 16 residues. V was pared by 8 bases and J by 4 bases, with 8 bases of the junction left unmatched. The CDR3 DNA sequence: TGTGCCAGTGAGACTAGCGGGAGGGGCGTCCCAGATACGCAGTATTTT. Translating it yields CASETSGRGVPDTQYF.

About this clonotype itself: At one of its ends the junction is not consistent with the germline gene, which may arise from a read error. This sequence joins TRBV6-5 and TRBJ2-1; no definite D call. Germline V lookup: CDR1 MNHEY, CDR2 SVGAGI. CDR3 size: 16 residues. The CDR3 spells CASIPRFGLVYNKQSF. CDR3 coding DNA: TGTGCCAGCATTCCTAGGTTTGGTCTTGTCTACAATAAGCAGTCCTTC.

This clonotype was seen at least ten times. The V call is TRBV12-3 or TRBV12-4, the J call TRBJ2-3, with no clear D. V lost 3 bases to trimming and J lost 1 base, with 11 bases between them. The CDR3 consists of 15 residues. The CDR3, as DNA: TGTGCCAGCAGTTTTAGAGTGGCCGGCACAGATACGCAGTATTTT. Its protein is CASSFRVAGTDTQYF.

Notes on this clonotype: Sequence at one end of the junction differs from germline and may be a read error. This CDR3 reads CARSLGQPNTDTEYF. The CDR3 region has the DNA TGCGCCAGGAGCTTGGGACAGCCAAACACAGATACGGAGTATTTT. This sequence joins TRBV5-1 and TRBJ2-3, with 7 positions matching TRBD1. CDR3 size: 15 residues. CDR1 is SGHRS and CDR2 is YFSETQ in the germline V gene.

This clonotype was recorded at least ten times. CDR3 in DNA: TGTGCCAGCGGGGGGAAGTTCTTC. The encoded protein is CASGGKFF. The chain recombines TRBV6-6 with TRBJ2-1; D might be TRBD2 (6 bases). The CDR3 is made up of 8 amino acids. Trimming removed 8 bases from V and 14 bases from J, with 7 bases in between. Germline CDR1 and CDR2: MNHNY and SVGAGI (reference sequence).

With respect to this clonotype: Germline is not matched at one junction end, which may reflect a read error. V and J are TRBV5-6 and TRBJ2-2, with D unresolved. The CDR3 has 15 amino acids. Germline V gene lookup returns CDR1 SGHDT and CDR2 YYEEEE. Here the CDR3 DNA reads TGTGCCAGAAGCTCATGGTGGATAAGCACCGGGGAGCTGTTTTTT. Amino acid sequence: CARSSWWISTGELFF.

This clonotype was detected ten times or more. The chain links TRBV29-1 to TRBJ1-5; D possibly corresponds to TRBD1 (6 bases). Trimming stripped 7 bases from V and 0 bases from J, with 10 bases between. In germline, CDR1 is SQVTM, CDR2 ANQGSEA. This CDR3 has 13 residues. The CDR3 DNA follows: TGCAGCGCAGGGGATGATAGCAATCAGCCCCAGCATTTT. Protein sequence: CSAGDDSNQPQHF. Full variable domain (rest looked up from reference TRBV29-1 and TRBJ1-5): SAVISQKPSRDICQRGTSLTIQCQVDSQVTMMFWYRQQPGQSLTLIATANQGSEATYESGFVIDKFPISRPNLTFSTLTVSNMSPEDSSIYLCSAGDDSNQPQHFGDGTRLSIL.